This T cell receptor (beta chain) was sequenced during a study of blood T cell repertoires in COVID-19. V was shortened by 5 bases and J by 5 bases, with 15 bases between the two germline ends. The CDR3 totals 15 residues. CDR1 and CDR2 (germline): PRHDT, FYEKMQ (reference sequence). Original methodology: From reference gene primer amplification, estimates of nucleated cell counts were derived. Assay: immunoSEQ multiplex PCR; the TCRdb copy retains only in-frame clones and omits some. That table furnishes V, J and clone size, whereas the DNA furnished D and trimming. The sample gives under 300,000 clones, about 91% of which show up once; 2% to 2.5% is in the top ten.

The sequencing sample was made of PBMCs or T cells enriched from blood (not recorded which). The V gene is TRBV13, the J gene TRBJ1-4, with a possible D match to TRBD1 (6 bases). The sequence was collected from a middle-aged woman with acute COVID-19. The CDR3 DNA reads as TGTGCCAGCAGCGCCCGGGGGGCGGTAAATGAAAAACTGTTTTTT. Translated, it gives CASSARGAVNEKLFF.